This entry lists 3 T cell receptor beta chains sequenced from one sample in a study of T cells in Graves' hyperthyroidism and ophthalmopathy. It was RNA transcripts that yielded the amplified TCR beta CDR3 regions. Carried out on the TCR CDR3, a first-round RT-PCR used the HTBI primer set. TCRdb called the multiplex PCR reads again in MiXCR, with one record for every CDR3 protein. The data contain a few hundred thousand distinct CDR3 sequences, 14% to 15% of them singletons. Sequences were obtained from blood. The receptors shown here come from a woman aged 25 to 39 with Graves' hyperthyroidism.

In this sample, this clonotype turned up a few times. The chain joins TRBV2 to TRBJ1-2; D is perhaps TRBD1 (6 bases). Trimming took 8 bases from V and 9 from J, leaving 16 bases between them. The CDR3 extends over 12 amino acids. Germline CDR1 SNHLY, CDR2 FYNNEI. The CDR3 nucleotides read TGTGCCAGCTCCGGGACACCCGGAAGCTACACCTTC. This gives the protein CASSGTPGSYTF.

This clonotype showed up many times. This CDR3 is CASSLWDGSYNEQFF. The CDR3 bases are TGTGCCAGCAGTTTATGGGACGGATCCTACAATGAGCAGTTCTTC. The rearrangement joins TRBV27 to TRBJ2-1; perhaps D is TRBD1 or TRBD2 (5 bases each). From germline, CDR1 is MNHEY and CDR2 SMNVEV (reference sequence). Trimming left V 1 base short and J 1 base short, with 8 bases between. The CDR3 is made up of 15 amino acids.

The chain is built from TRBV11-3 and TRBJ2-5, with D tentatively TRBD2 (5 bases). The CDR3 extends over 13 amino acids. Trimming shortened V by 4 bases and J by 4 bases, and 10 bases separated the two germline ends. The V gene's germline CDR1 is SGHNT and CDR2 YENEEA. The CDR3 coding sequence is TGTGCCAGCAGCTCCAGGACTTCAGAGACCCAGTACTTC. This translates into CASSSRTSETQYF. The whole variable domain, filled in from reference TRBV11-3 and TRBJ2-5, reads EAGVVQSPRYKIIEKKQPVAFWCNPISGHNTLYWYLQNLGQGPELLIRYENEEAVDDSQLPKDRFSAERLKGVDSTLKIQPAELGDSAVYLCASSSRTSETQYFGPGTRLLVL.